A single sample gave rise to the 28 T cell receptor beta chains below, sequenced in a study of cytomegalovirus exposure and HLA in healthy donors. Profiled with immunoSEQ multiplex PCR; TCRdb holds only in-frame clones, not every one. This table holds under 200,000 clones, about 90% found once. Material for sequencing was PBMCs. The receptors were sampled from a woman aged 18-29 years in good health and CMV-seropositive.

The J gene is TRBJ2-1, the V gene TRBV30, with 12 bases fitting TRBD1. The CDR3 covers 16 residues. Germline CDR1 GTSNPN, CDR2 SVGIG (reference sequence). The V gene end was trimmed by 1 base and the J gene end by 12 bases; junction bases not matched to a gene: 13. CDR3 protein: CAWSGGGTGGYYPQFF. The CDR3 DNA reads as TGTGCCTGGAGTGGAGGGGGGACAGGGGGCTACTATCCGCAGTTCTTC. Drawing the rest from reference TRBV30 and TRBJ2-1, the complete variable domain is SQTIHQWPATLVQPVGSPLSLECTVEGTSNPNLYWYRQAAGRGLQLLFYSVGIGQISSEVPQNLSASRPQDRQFILSSKKLLLSDSGFYLCAWSGGGTGGYYPQFFGPGTRLTVL.

The rearrangement uses TRBV9 and TRBJ2-7; 8 nucleotides align to TRBD1. The CDR3 has 15 residues. V lost 3 bases to trimming and J lost 2 bases; unmatched junction nucleotides: 7. Germline values: CDR1 SGDLS, CDR2 YYNGEE. The CDR3 loop is CASSASGGTAYEQYF. The CDR3 DNA sequence: TGTGCCAGCAGCGCATCAGGGGGCACGGCCTACGAGCAGTACTTC.

This rearrangement joins TRBV19 to TRBJ1-2, with 10 bases that match TRBD1. The CDR3 loop spans 14 amino acids. Germline CDR1 reads LNHDA; CDR2 reads SQIVND (reference sequence). After removal of 6 bases from V and 2 bases from J, the junction contained 3 bases not matched to a gene. CDR3 loop: CASRETGGNYGYTF. For the CDR3, the DNA is TGTGCCAGTAGGGAGACAGGGGGCAACTATGGCTACACCTTC.

J is TRBJ1-3 and V is TRBV7-2; D is unresolved. V gave up 5 bases and J gave up 0 bases, with 11 bases separating them. Germline V CDR1 and CDR2: SGHTA, FQGNSA. The CDR3 is 15 residues long. The CDR3 DNA is TGTGCCAGCAGCCACTATTCAGCCTCTGGAAACACCATATATTTT. Translated, it gives CASSHYSASGNTIYF.

About this clone itself: Sequence at one end of the junction differs from germline and may be a read error. This chain links TRBV7-2 with TRBJ1-1; 8 bases are a match to TRBD1. The CDR3 consists of 15 residues. The germline V gene has CDR1 SGHTA and CDR2 FQGNSA. The CDR3 DNA reads as TGTGCCAGCAGATTAGGAGGACAGGGAGGCACTGAAGCTTTCTTT. Its protein is CASRLGGQGGTEAFF. Full variable domain (remainder filled in from reference TRBV7-2 and TRBJ1-1): GAGVSQSPSNKVTEKGKDVELRCDPISGHTALYWYRQSLGQGLEFLIYFQGNSAPDKSGLPSDRFSAERTGGSVSTLTIQRTQQEDSAVYLCASRLGGQGGTEAFFGQGTRLTVV.

The chain combines TRBV11-3 with TRBJ2-2; 10 positions match TRBD2. Germline loops: CDR1 SGHNT, CDR2 YENEEA. CDR3 length: 15 amino acids. V shed 5 bases and J 0 bases; nucleotides not matched to a gene: 0. This chain's CDR3 is CASSTSGTNTGELFF. CDR3 DNA sequence: TGTGCCAGCAGCACTAGCGGGACGAACACCGGGGAGCTGTTTTTT.

This clone was found once. The genes are TRBV5-1 and TRBJ2-5; D uncertain. The CDR3 loop spans 16 amino acids. The germline CDR1 and CDR2 sequences are SGHRS and YFSETQ. Trimming took 4 bases from V and 0 from J, leaving 16 bases between them. In DNA, the CDR3 is TGCGCCAGCAGCCCCATCGATACCCGGTACCAAGAGACCCAGTACTTC. Residues: CASSPIDTRYQETQYF.

The chain uses TRBV7-3 and TRBJ2-5, with D perhaps TRBD2 (6 bases). CDR3 length equals 13 residues. V gave up 1 base and J gave up 5 bases, with 8 bases separating them. Germline assignment: CDR1 SGHTA and CDR2 FQGTGA. The CDR3 is CASSLMAGETQYF. The CDR3 DNA is TGTGCCAGCAGCTTAATGGCGGGGGAGACCCAGTACTTC.

This sequence joins TRBV30 and TRBJ2-7; D uncertain. V was pared by 5 bases and J by 3 bases, with 8 bases between. CDR3 length: 11 amino acids. CDR1 and CDR2 from the germline V gene are GTSNPN and SVGIG (reference sequence). CDR3 DNA: TGTGCCTGGGCTAACCTCTACGAGCAGTACTTC. Protein product: CAWANLYEQYF.

J is TRBJ1-4 and V is TRBV14; D gene uncertain. Germline V lookup: CDR1 SGHDN, CDR2 FVKESK. The CDR3 is 13 residues long. V shed 3 bases and J shed 8 bases, with 10 bases lying between them. As DNA, the CDR3 is TGTGCCAGCAGCCATGTTCCCGGGGAAAAACTGTTTTTT. It translates to CASSHVPGEKLFF.

The genes are TRBV15 and TRBJ2-1; 15 bases align to TRBD2. Unmatched junction bases numbered 16, after V lost 5 bases and J lost 2 bases. The CDR3 runs 21 residues. CDR1 is LNHNV, CDR2 YYDKDF, per germline (reference sequence). CDR3 protein: CATSGIRTSGRAGGPYNEQFF. The CDR3 nucleotides are TGTGCCACCAGCGGCATCCGGACTAGCGGGAGGGCAGGGGGGCCCTACAATGAGCAGTTCTTC.

This clone was picked up a small number of times. The rearrangement links TRBV6-1 to TRBJ1-3; possibly TRBD1 for D (6 bases). Trimming pared 4 bases from V and 7 bases from J, leaving 11 bases between. Germline CDR1 is MNHNS and CDR2 is SASEGT. The CDR3 runs 13 residues. As DNA, the CDR3 is TGTGCCAGCAGTGTATCTCAGGGGAACACCATATATTTT. It specifies CASSVSQGNTIYF.

The chain carries TRBV18 and TRBJ2-5; possibly TRBD2 for D (5 bases). The CDR3 totals 11 residues. Germline-derived CDR1 and CDR2 are KGHSH and LQKENI. V lost 8 bases, J lost 5 bases, and 9 bases lay in between. The DNA of the CDR3 is TGTGCCAGCGAAACGGGGGAGACCCAGTACTTC. As protein: CASETGETQYF.

The chain uses TRBV5-1 and TRBJ2-1; 13 positions agree with TRBD2. There are 17 residues in the CDR3. Trimming cost V 5 bases and J 7 bases; bases outside gene matches: 12. Germline loops: CDR1 SGHRS, CDR2 YFSETQ. CDR3 nucleotide sequence: TGCGCCAGCAGATCCACAGTGACTAGCGGGAGGTTAAATGAGCAGTTCTTC. It translates to CASRSTVTSGRLNEQFF. The variable domain in full, completed from reference TRBV5-1 and TRBJ2-1, reads KAGVTQTPRYLIKTRGQQVTLSCSPISGHRSVSWYQQTPGQGLQFLFEYFSETQRNKGNFPGRFSGRQFSNSRSEMNVSTLELGDSALYLCASRSTVTSGRLNEQFFGPGTRLTVL.

The chain uses TRBV11-1 and TRBJ2-3; tentative D call: TRBD2 (5 bases). This CDR3 has 16 amino acids. Germline loops: CDR1 SGHAT, CDR2 FQDESV (reference sequence). Deletions cut 3 bases from V and 1 base from J, with 14 bases between. CDR3 DNA: TGTGCCAGCAGCTTTACTACGGGGAGCGGCACAGATACGCAGTATTTT. This sequence encodes CASSFTTGSGTDTQYF. The variable domain in full, with the rest retrieved from reference TRBV11-1 and TRBJ2-3, is EAEVAQSPRYKITEKSQAVAFWCDPISGHATLYWYRQILGQGPELLVQFQDESVVDDSQLPKDRFSAERLKGVDSTLKIQPAELGDSAMYLCASSFTTGSGTDTQYFGPGTRLTVL.

V is TRBV11-2 and J is TRBJ1-4; 8 bases are shared with TRBD1. The V segment lost 7 bases and the J segment 6 bases; nucleotides outside the gene matches: 4. The germline CDR1 and CDR2 sequences are SGHAT and FQNNGV. There are 13 residues in the CDR3. The CDR3 DNA follows: TGTGCCAGCACGCAGGGGGCAGATGAAAAACTGTTTTTT. Protein: CASTQGADEKLFF.

The chain uses TRBV5-1 and TRBJ1-1; D is undetermined. CDR1 SGHRS and CDR2 YFSETQ come from the germline V gene. This CDR3 contains 19 residues. Trimming took off 2 bases at V and 0 bases at J, with 23 bases between the two ends. CDR3 amino acids: CASSFFPDSFEQMNTEAFF. The DNA for the CDR3 is TGCGCCAGCAGCTTCTTTCCGGATTCCTTCGAACAGATGAACACTGAAGCTTTCTTT.

This clone appeared a single time. The chain carries TRBV28 and TRBJ1-4, with a weak D call TRBD1 (5 bases). V was clipped by 2 bases and J by 5 bases, with 15 bases between them. Germline values: CDR1 MDHEN, CDR2 SYDVKM. The CDR3 runs 16 residues. CDR3 bases: TGTGCCAGCAGTTTAACAGGACAAGGAGGGAATGAAAAACTGTTTTTT. Residues: CASSLTGQGGNEKLFF.

This clone was counted only a few times. The genes are TRBV10-2 and TRBJ2-5, with 13 bases aligning to TRBD2. This CDR3 region has 14 residues. CDR1 and CDR2 from the germline V gene are WSHSY and SAAADI. Unmatched junction bases numbered 4, after V lost 7 bases and J lost 5 bases. CDR3 loop: CASTGLAGAETQYF. CDR3 coding DNA: TGCGCCAGCACAGGACTAGCGGGAGCGGAGACCCAGTACTTC.

This clone was recorded a few times. The genes are TRBV18 and TRBJ1-1; 7 bases are a match to TRBD1. Germline V gene lookup returns CDR1 KGHSH and CDR2 LQKENI. V was pared by 5 bases and J by 5 bases, with 8 bases of the junction left unmatched. CDR3 length equals 14 residues. The CDR3 DNA follows: TGTGCCAGCTCAGGGGGACAGAGGGGAACTGAAGCTTTCTTT. Protein product: CASSGGQRGTEAFF.

The V and J genes are TRBV5-1 and TRBJ2-2; possible D gene TRBD1, 6 bases. Germline CDR1 reads SGHRS; CDR2 reads YFSETQ. Trimming removed 1 base from V and 5 bases from J, with 15 bases in between. The CDR3 is made up of 16 amino acids. The CDR3 reads CASSLWGQGRTGELFF. The CDR3 DNA follows: TGCGCCAGCAGCTTGTGGGGTCAGGGGCGAACCGGGGAGCTGTTTTTT.

The chain carries TRBV7-9 and TRBJ2-5, with D unclear. This CDR3 spans 13 amino acids. From germline, CDR1 is SEHNR and CDR2 FQNEAQ (reference sequence). V was trimmed by 4 bases and J by 4 bases, leaving 10 bases between them. For the CDR3, the DNA is TGTGCCAGCAGCTACGACATTGGAGAGACCCAGTACTTC. Protein: CASSYDIGETQYF.

A single count supports this clone. The V and J genes are TRBV9 and TRBJ2-7; possibly TRBD2 for D (5 bases). V was shortened by 4 bases and J by 4 bases, with 21 bases between the two germline ends. CDR3 length: 16 amino acids. CDR1 and CDR2 from the germline V gene are SGDLS and YYNGEE. The CDR3 is CASSPTPSNGFYEQYF. The CDR3 nucleotides read TGTGCCAGCAGCCCCACCCCTAGCAACGGATTTTACGAGCAGTACTTC. Looking up the rest from reference TRBV9 and TRBJ2-7 gives the full variable domain: DSGVTQTPKHLITATGQRVTLRCSPRSGDLSVYWYQQSLDQGLQFLIQYYNGEERAKGNILERFSAQQFPDLHSELNLSSLELGDSALYFCASSPTPSNGFYEQYFGPGTRLTVT.

The chain combines TRBV7-9 with TRBJ2-1, with 14 bases aligning to TRBD2. CDR1 is SEHNR, CDR2 FQNEAQ, per germline (reference sequence). This CDR3 contains 18 residues. With 2 bases clipped from V and 12 bases from J, the junction kept 15 bases outside the gene matches. CDR3 protein: CASSLSLLRLAGGSRQFF. In nucleotides, the CDR3 is TGTGCCAGCAGCTTATCCCTCCTACGACTAGCGGGAGGGTCTAGGCAGTTCTTC.

This clone has just one count. The chain joins TRBV7-8 to TRBJ2-7, with a possible D match to TRBD2 (7 bases). There are 16 residues in the CDR3. V was cut by 6 bases and J by 3 bases, with 21 bases left in between. The germline V gene has CDR1 SGHVS and CDR2 FQNEAQ. CDR3 loop: CASSPARGGRVYEQYF. In DNA form, the CDR3 reads TGTGCCAGCAGTCCAGCTAGGGGGGGCCGGGTCTACGAGCAGTACTTC.

The V and J genes are TRBV19 and TRBJ2-1; tentatively, D is TRBD1 (6 bases). Trimming cost V 5 bases and J 1 base, with 12 bases left between them. This CDR3 has 15 amino acids. The germline gives CDR1 LNHDA, CDR2 SQIVND (reference sequence). The CDR3 nucleotides read TGTGCCAGTAGTGTCAGGGGAAATTCCTACAATGAGCAGTTCTTC. The encoded protein is CASSVRGNSYNEQFF.

The chain links TRBV11-2 to TRBJ2-1; 7 bases line up with TRBD2. Unmatched junction bases numbered 4, after V lost 5 bases and J lost 3 bases. The CDR3 has 14 residues. Germline assignment: CDR1 SGHAT and CDR2 FQNNGV. The CDR3 loop is CASSRGLVYNEQFF. The CDR3 DNA sequence: TGTGCCAGCAGCCGCGGACTAGTCTACAATGAGCAGTTCTTC. The full variable domain, in which reference TRBV11-2 and TRBJ2-1 provide the parts outside the CDR3, is EAGVAQSPRYKIIEKRQSVAFWCNPISGHATLYWYQQILGQGPKLLIQFQNNGVVDDSQLPKDRFSAERLKGVDSTLKIQPAKLEDSAVYLCASSRGLVYNEQFFGPGTRLTVL.

The rearrangement links TRBV12-2 to TRBJ1-1. TRBV12-2 is flagged as a pseudogene. The CDR3 totals 15 residues. The CDR3 DNA sequence: TGTGCAAGTCGCCCCTCGGGGTCGCGGAACACTGAAGCTTTCTTT. Translation: CASRPSGSRNTEAFF.